Below, 26 T cell receptor beta chains from the same sample are listed, as sequenced in a study of early T cells in non-severe SARS-CoV-2 infection. TCRdb recomputed calls from the 5' RACE reads with MiXCR, one row per CDR3 protein. The table has about 60,000 distinct CDR3 sequences, 18% seen once. The sample was whole blood, taken at baseline. The receptors originated from an adult who was a healthcare worker with PCR-confirmed SARS-CoV-2 infection or an uninfected control (not recorded which).

This clonotype was observed a few times. The V gene is TRBV19, the J gene TRBJ1-5; D is perhaps TRBD1 (5 bases). Trimming removed 3 bases at V and 7 bases at J, with 16 bases between. CDR1 is LNHDA, CDR2 SQIVND, per germline (reference sequence). The CDR3 is 15 amino acids. CDR3 region: CASSIAGEVWQPQHF. The CDR3 DNA follows: TGTGCCAGTAGTATTGCGGGGGAGGTGTGGCAGCCCCAGCATTTT.

J is TRBJ1-5 and V is TRBV28, with D unresolved. With 7 bases removed from V and 9 bases from J, the gap between germline ends came to 16 bases. The length of the CDR3 is 13 residues. Germline CDR1 and CDR2: MDHEN and SYDVKM. Here the CDR3 DNA reads TGTGCCAGCACCCCAGCGGGGTTCCGGCCCCAGCATTTT. This codes for CASTPAGFRPQHF.

This chain links TRBV28 with TRBJ2-7; 7 bases align to TRBD1. The J segment lost 2 bases and the V segment lost 5 bases, leaving 3 bases of the junction unmatched. The germline gives CDR1 MDHEN, CDR2 SYDVKM. The CDR3 covers 13 residues. CDR3 DNA sequence: TGTGCCAGCAGTGGGGACAGACCCTACGAGCAGTACTTC. Amino acids: CASSGDRPYEQYF.

This clonotype has only a few counts. This rearrangement joins TRBV5-4 to TRBJ2-1; a possible D gene is TRBD2 (5 bases). The CDR3 runs to 13 residues. The V and J ends lost 2 bases and 7 bases respectively, with 10 bases between them. CDR1 and CDR2 from the germline V gene are SGHNT and YYREEE (reference sequence). The CDR3: CASSFPPGNEQFF. The CDR3 bases are TGTGCCAGCAGCTTCCCCCCGGGGAATGAGCAGTTCTTC. The full variable domain, with the rest looked up from reference TRBV5-4 and TRBJ2-1, is ETGVTQSPTHLIKTRGQQVTLRCSSQSGHNTVSWYQQALGQGPQFIFQYYREEENGRGNFPPRFSGLQFPNYSSELNVNALELDDSALYLCASSFPPGNEQFFGPGTRLTVL.

The chain recombines TRBV7-9 with TRBJ2-7, with 10 bases that match TRBD1. V shed 4 bases and J 2 bases; nucleotides not matched to a gene: 5. Looked up from germline, CDR1 is SEHNR and CDR2 is FQNEAQ (reference sequence). This CDR3 contains 15 residues. CDR3 sequence: CASSSPGQGTYEQYF. The CDR3 DNA reads TGTGCCAGCAGCTCTCCGGGACAGGGGACCTACGAGCAGTACTTC.

J is TRBJ1-6 and V is TRBV20-1, with 7 bases that match TRBD1. The CDR3 loop spans 13 amino acids. Germline V gene sequence: CDR1 DFQATT, CDR2 SNEGSKA (reference sequence). With 6 bases clipped from V and 6 bases from J, the junction kept 5 bases outside the gene matches. CDR3 protein: CSARGTVNSPLHF. As DNA, the CDR3 is TGCAGTGCGCGCGGGACAGTTAATTCACCCCTCCACTTT.

This chain joins TRBV12-3 or TRBV12-4 and TRBJ1-3, with 9 positions matching TRBD1. V dropped 6 bases and J dropped 2; count of bases not matched to a gene: 5. The CDR3 consists of 15 residues. The CDR3 loop reads CASSRDRGTGNTIYF. For the CDR3, the DNA is TGTGCCAGCAGCCGAGACAGGGGGACTGGAAACACCATATATTTT.

The J gene is TRBJ2-3, the V gene TRBV20-1, with D possibly being TRBD2 (6 bases). Trimming cost V 6 bases and J 3 bases, with 16 bases left between them. The CDR3 contains 14 residues. The germline CDR1 and CDR2 sequences are DFQATT and SNEGSKA (reference sequence). The CDR3 coding sequence is TGCAGTGCAGAGCCGGCTAGCGAGACAGATACGCAGTATTTT. This codes for CSAEPASETDTQYF.

The rearrangement joins TRBV7-8 to TRBJ1-1, with D possibly matching TRBD1 (6 bases). Trimming took 7 bases from V and 3 from J, leaving 15 bases between them. Looked up from germline, CDR1 is SGHVS and CDR2 is FQNEAQ. This CDR3 has 14 amino acids. CDR3 loop: CASNGGGADTEAFF. The CDR3 DNA is TGTGCCAGCAACGGAGGGGGGGCAGACACTGAAGCTTTCTTT.

This clonotype turned up a few times. The chain links TRBV6-6 to TRBJ1-1; D uncertain. This CDR3 is 13 amino acids long. Trimming cost V 3 bases and J 7 bases, with 12 bases left between them. Germline CDR1 MNHNY, CDR2 SVGAGI (reference sequence). CDR3 DNA: TGTGCCAGCAGTTATATTGCAGGATATGAAGCTTTCTTT. Its protein is CASSYIAGYEAFF.

In this sample, this clonotype turned up a few times. This chain links TRBV19 with TRBJ2-5; 10 positions agree with TRBD2. CDR1 and CDR2 (germline): LNHDA, SQIVND (reference sequence). This CDR3 region has 14 residues. V trimming: 4 bases; J trimming: 5 bases; junction bases outside the gene matches: 4. The CDR3 coding sequence is TGTGCCAGTAGTACTAGCGGGGGACCTGAGACCCAGTACTTC. It is translated as CASSTSGGPETQYF.

The V and J genes are TRBV5-5 and TRBJ1-1; TRBD1 matches at 8 bases. V shed 1 base, J shed 5 bases, and the junction held 7 bases outside the gene matches. The germline gives CDR1 SGHKS, CDR2 YYEKEE (reference sequence). The CDR3 length is 15 residues. CDR3 nucleotide sequence: TGTGCCAGCAGCTTGTCCCGACAGGGGAGGACTGAAGCTTTCTTT. This gives the protein CASSLSRQGRTEAFF. Filled out from reference TRBV5-5 and TRBJ1-1, the complete variable domain reads DAGVTQSPTHLIKTRGQQVTLRCSPISGHKSVSWYQQVLGQGPQFIFQYYEKEERGRGNFPDRFSARQFPNYSSELNVNALLLGDSALYLCASSLSRQGRTEAFFGQGTRLTVV.

This clonotype was observed a few times. The chain has TRBV6-5 and TRBJ1-6; D gene unclear. The V gene's germline CDR1 is MNHEY and CDR2 SVGAGI. CDR3 length: 16 residues. Trimming left V 5 bases short and J 0 bases short, with 11 bases between. The chain's CDR3 is CASSLSTDSYNSPLHF. CDR3 sequence (DNA): TGTGCCAGCAGTCTTTCGACGGACTCCTATAATTCACCCCTCCACTTT.

This clonotype was seen repeatedly, ten times or more. The chain uses TRBV5-1 and TRBJ1-2, with TRBD1 matching over 7 bases. The CDR3 length is 12 residues. V was clipped by 0 bases and J by 8 bases; unmatched bases: 1. CDR1 is SGHRS and CDR2 is YFSETQ in the germline V gene. The CDR3 sequence: CASSLDRGGYTF. Written as DNA, the CDR3 is TGCGCCAGCAGCTTGGACAGGGGCGGCTACACCTTC.

The chain recombines TRBV19 with TRBJ1-5, with 7 bases fitting TRBD1. CDR3 length: 15 residues. The V gene end was trimmed by 9 bases and the J gene end by 1 base; junction bases not matched to a gene: 9. CDR1 is LNHDA, CDR2 SQIVND, per germline (reference sequence). The CDR3 nucleotides are TGTGCCAGCTCCAGGGGGGCGTTGAGCAATCAGCCCCAGCATTTT. Its protein is CASSRGALSNQPQHF.

The V gene is TRBV2, the J gene TRBJ2-7, with D perhaps TRBD2 (6 bases). The ends were cut back, 7 bases at V and 1 base at J, with 11 bases in the middle. Germline V gene data show CDR1 as SNHLY and CDR2 as FYNNEI. The CDR3 is 13 residues long. The CDR3 DNA sequence: TGTGCCAGCAATTTGGAGGGGTCCTACGAGCAGTACTTC. Protein: CASNLEGSYEQYF. Full variable domain (outside the CDR3, taken from reference TRBV2 and TRBJ2-7): EPEVTQTPSHQVTQMGQEVILRCVPISNHLYFYWYRQILGQKVEFLVSFYNNEISEKSEIFDDQFSVERPDGSNFTLKIRSTKLEDSAMYFCASNLEGSYEQYFGPGTRLTVT.

The CDR3 spells CASRTARVANTGELFF. In DNA, the CDR3 is TGTGCCAGTAGAACCGCCCGGGTAGCGAACACCGGGGAGCTGTTTTTT. The V call is TRBV19, the J call TRBJ2-2; no clear D. The CDR3 is 16 amino acids. The germline V and J ends were trimmed by 6 bases and 0 bases, with 14 bases remaining between them. Per the germline V gene, CDR1 is LNHDA and CDR2 is SQIVND (reference sequence).

This clonotype has at least ten counts. One junction end does not reproduce the germline sequence, and a read error may be involved. The chain links TRBV30 to TRBJ1-1; 7 nucleotides line up with TRBD1. Germline CDR1 reads GTSNPN; CDR2 reads SVGIG (reference sequence). The CDR3 spans 12 residues. CDR3 nucleotide sequence: TGTGCCTGGAGTATAACCGGGACAGCGAGCCGTTTT. Translating gives CAWSITGTASRF.

V usage is TRBV5-5 and J usage is TRBJ1-5; perhaps TRBD1 as D (5 bases). The V end lost 1 base, the J end lost 3 bases, and 17 bases lay between the germline ends. CDR1 is SGHKS and CDR2 is YYEKEE in the germline V gene (reference sequence). The CDR3 is made up of 17 amino acids. CDR3 nucleotides: TGTGCCAGCAGCTTGCAGGGCCAGGCAAGGATCAATCAGCCCCAGCATTTT. Protein product: CASSLQGQARINQPQHF.

This clonotype has only a few counts. V gene TRBV6-2 or TRBV6-3 combines with J gene TRBJ2-1; D is ambiguous. This CDR3 contains 15 residues. Trimming took off 5 bases at V and 5 bases at J, with 16 bases between the two ends. Germline CDR1 and CDR2: MNHEY and SVGEGT. CDR3 amino acids: CASSQNGRRHNEQFF. The CDR3 nucleotides are TGTGCCAGCAGTCAAAATGGAAGAAGGCACAATGAGCAGTTCTTC.

The V call is TRBV6-5, the J call TRBJ2-7; TRBD1 matches at 7 bases. V gave up 5 bases and J gave up 6 bases; unmatched junction bases: 7. The CDR3 loop spans 13 amino acids. The germline V gene encodes CDR1 MNHEY and CDR2 SVGAGI. The DNA of the CDR3 is TGTGCCAGCAGTCCCTCGACAGGGTTCGAGCAGTACTTC. As protein: CASSPSTGFEQYF.

There are many counts of this clonotype. V and J are TRBV20-1 and TRBJ2-1, with TRBD2 identical over 7 bases. This CDR3 has 14 residues. The trim removed 6 bases at V and 7 bases at J, leaving 12 bases unmatched. Germline assignment: CDR1 DFQATT and CDR2 SNEGSKA (reference sequence). CDR3 DNA: TGCAGTGCGACGGGAGGCTACGTTCAGAATGAGCAGTTCTTC. Protein: CSATGGYVQNEQFF.

This clonotype came up many times. The genes are TRBV28 and TRBJ2-7, with D possibly matching TRBD1 (6 bases). The CDR3 covers 13 residues. Germline assignment: CDR1 MDHEN and CDR2 SYDVKM. With 7 bases removed from V and 0 bases from J, the gap between germline ends came to 10 bases. As DNA, the CDR3 is TGTGCCAGCAAAGAGGGACACTCCTACGAGCAGTACTTC. Amino acid sequence: CASKEGHSYEQYF. The full variable domain, in which reference TRBV28 and TRBJ2-7 provide the parts outside the CDR3, is DVKVTQSSRYLVKRTGEKVFLECVQDMDHENMFWYRQDPGLGLRLIYFSYDVKMKEKGDIPEGYSVSREKKERFSLILESASTNQTSMYLCASKEGHSYEQYFGPGTRLTVT.

This clonotype was found a few times. The V and J genes are TRBV28 and TRBJ1-2; D unclear. This CDR3 is 11 amino acids long. In germline, CDR1 is MDHEN, CDR2 SYDVKM. Trimming stripped 8 bases from V and 4 bases from J, with 8 bases between. CDR3 sequence (DNA): TGTGCCAGCTATACAGCCTATGGCTACACCTTC. This sequence encodes CASYTAYGYTF.

The chain carries TRBV7-8 and TRBJ2-1, with D perhaps matching TRBD1 (7 bases). The CDR3 has 17 residues. V lost 5 bases and J lost 8, with 25 bases in between. The germline gives CDR1 SGHVS, CDR2 FQNEAQ. The CDR3 loop is CASSSSLPRGAKDEQFF. The CDR3 nucleotides read TGTGCCAGCAGCAGTAGCCTTCCCAGGGGGGCCAAGGATGAGCAGTTCTTC.

This clonotype was found a few times. The rearrangement joins TRBV27 to TRBJ1-1; D is unresolved. Trimming left V 4 bases short and J 0 bases short, with 6 bases between. This CDR3 has 13 residues. Germline CDR1 reads MNHEY; CDR2 reads SMNVEV (reference sequence). The CDR3: CASSYLMNTEAFF. DNA of the CDR3: TGTGCCAGCAGTTATCTTATGAACACTGAAGCTTTCTTT.